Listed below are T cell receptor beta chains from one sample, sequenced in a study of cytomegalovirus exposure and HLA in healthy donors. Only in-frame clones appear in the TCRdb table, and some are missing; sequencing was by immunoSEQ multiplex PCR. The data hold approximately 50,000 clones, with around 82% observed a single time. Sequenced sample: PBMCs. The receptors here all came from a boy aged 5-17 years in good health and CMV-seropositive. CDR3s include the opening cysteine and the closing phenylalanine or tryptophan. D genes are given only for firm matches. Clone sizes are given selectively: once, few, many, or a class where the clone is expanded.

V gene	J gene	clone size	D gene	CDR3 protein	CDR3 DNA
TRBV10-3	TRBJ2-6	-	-	CAISERGSGANVLTF	TGTGCCATCAGTGAGAGGGGCTCTGGGGCCAACGTCCTGACTTTC
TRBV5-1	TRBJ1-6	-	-	CASSSHSYNSPLHF	TGCGCCAGCAGCTCCCACTCCTATAATTCACCCCTCCACTTT
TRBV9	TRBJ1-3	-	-	CASSVEGSGANTIYF	TGTGCCAGCAGCGTAGAAGGGAGTGGAGCAAACACCATATATTTT
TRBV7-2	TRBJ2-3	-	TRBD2	CASSSLAGSTDTQYF	TGTGCCAGCAGCTCTCTAGCGGGGAGCACAGATACGCAGTATTTT
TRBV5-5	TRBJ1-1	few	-	CASVVGGGNTEAFF	TGTGCCAGCGTCGTCGGGGGGGGCAACACTGAAGCTTTCTTT
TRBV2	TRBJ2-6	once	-	CASSGAQRSGANVLTF	TGTGCCAGCAGTGGGGCGCAACGCTCTGGGGCCAACGTCCTGACTTTC
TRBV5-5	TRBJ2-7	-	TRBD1	CASSHGTVSYEQYF	TGTGCCAGCAGTCATGGGACAGTCTCCTACGAGCAGTACTTC
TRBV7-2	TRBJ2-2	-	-	CASSPNTGELFF	TGTGCCAGCAGCCCAAACACCGGGGAGCTGTTTTTT
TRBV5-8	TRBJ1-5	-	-	CASSLGPYNQPQHF	TGTGCCAGCAGCTTGGGGCCGTACAATCAGCCCCAGCATTTT
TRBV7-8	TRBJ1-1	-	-	CASSLDRDTEAFF	TGTGCCAGCAGCTTAGACCGGGACACTGAAGCTTTCTTT
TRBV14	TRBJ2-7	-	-	CAIQTYEQYF	TGTGCCATCCAGACCTACGAGCAGTACTTC
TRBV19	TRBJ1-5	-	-	CASSIKWRQPQHF	TGTGCCAGTAGTATTAAGTGGAGGCAGCCCCAGCATTTT
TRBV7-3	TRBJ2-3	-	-	CASSLSRADTQYF	TGTGCCAGCAGCTTATCCAGGGCCGATACGCAGTATTTT
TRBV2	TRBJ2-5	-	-	CASSEMNYFETQYF	TGTGCCAGCAGTGAAATGAACTATTTCGAGACCCAGTACTTC
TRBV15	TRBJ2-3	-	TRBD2	CATSLISGGVLGTDTQYF	TGTGCCACCAGCCTTATCAGCGGGGGGGTCCTAGGCACAGATACGCAGTATTTT
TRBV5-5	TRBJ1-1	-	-	CASLPTGWTEAFF	TGTGCCAGCCTACCAACAGGGTGGACTGAAGCTTTCTTT